Shown below are 3 T cell receptor beta chains from a single sample sequenced in a study of blood T cell repertoires in COVID-19. Sequencing was performed with immunoSEQ multiplex PCR; in TCRdb, only in-frame clones are kept and a portion is missing. The repertoire holds about 220,000 clones, with around 86% as singletons. The sequenced material came from peripheral blood. These receptors all stem from a woman aged 80 or older with COVID-19, enrolled during active disease.

This chain joins TRBV27 and TRBJ1-2; D is perhaps TRBD1 (6 bases). The germline V and J ends were trimmed by 4 bases and 8 bases, with 14 bases remaining between them. CDR1 is MNHEY, CDR2 SMNVEV, per germline (reference sequence). The CDR3 is 13 residues long. CDR3 region: CASSSLDRRGYTF. The CDR3 region has the DNA TGTGCCAGCAGTTCCCTTGACAGGAGAGGCTACACCTTC.

This chain uses TRBV5-1 with TRBJ2-7; TRBD2 agrees at 10 bases. This CDR3 has 15 residues. Trimming cost V 0 bases and J 3 bases; bases outside gene matches: 3. Germline assignment: CDR1 SGHRS and CDR2 YFSETQ. CDR3 protein: CASSLAGTSVYEQYF. The CDR3 nucleotides are TGCGCCAGCAGCTTGGCCGGGACTAGCGTCTACGAGCAGTACTTC. The whole variable domain, remainder taken from reference TRBV5-1 and TRBJ2-7, is KAGVTQTPRYLIKTRGQQVTLSCSPISGHRSVSWYQQTPGQGLQFLFEYFSETQRNKGNFPGRFSGRQFSNSRSEMNVSTLELGDSALYLCASSLAGTSVYEQYFGPGTRLTVT.

The CDR3, as DNA: TGTGCCAGCAGCTCGAAGGGCGGGGGGACTAGCACAGATACGCAGTATTTT. Translated: CASSSKGGGTSTDTQYF. This rearrangement joins TRBV7-2 to TRBJ2-3; 8 nucleotides line up with TRBD2. The junction had 9 bases not matched to a gene; V was cut back by 4 bases and J by 0 bases. The CDR3 runs to 17 residues. Germline V gene lookup returns CDR1 SGHTA and CDR2 FQGNSA.